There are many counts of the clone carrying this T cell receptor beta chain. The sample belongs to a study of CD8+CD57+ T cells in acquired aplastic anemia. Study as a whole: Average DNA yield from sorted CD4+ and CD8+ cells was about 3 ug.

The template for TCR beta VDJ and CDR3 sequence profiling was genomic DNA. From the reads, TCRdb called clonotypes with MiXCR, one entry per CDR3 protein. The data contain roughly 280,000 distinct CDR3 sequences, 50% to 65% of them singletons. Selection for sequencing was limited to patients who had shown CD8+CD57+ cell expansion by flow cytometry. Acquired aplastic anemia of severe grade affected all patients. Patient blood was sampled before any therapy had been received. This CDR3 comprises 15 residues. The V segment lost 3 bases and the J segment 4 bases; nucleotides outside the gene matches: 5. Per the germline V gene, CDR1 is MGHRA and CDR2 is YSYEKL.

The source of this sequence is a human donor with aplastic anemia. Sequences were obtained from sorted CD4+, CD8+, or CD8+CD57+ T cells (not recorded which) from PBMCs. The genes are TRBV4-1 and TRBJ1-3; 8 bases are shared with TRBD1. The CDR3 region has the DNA TGCGCCAGCAGCCATCTGGACAGGGACGGAAACACCATATATTTT. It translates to CASSHLDRDGNTIYF.